These 18 T cell receptor delta chains were all obtained from the same sample, sequenced in a study of gamma-delta T cells after stem cell transplantation. TCRdb re-called clones from the RT-PCR reads via CATT. This table has 11,000 or so delta-chain clones, approximately 38% appearing once. The specimen was gamma-delta T cells. These TCRs come from a human donor. It is not recorded whose cells these are; they may come from a transplant donor.

V usage is TRDV1 and J usage is TRDJ1, with D tentatively TRDD3 (6 bases). The CDR3 contains 18 residues. The V end lost 4 bases, the J end lost 0 bases, and 21 bases lay between the germline ends. Germline CDR1 TSWWSYY, CDR2 QGS. The CDR3 coding sequence is TGTGCTCTTGGGGCCCCTCCCGTACTGGGACCTTACACCGATAAACTCATCTTT. Protein sequence: CALGAPPVLGPYTDKLIF.

This clone has just a few counts. The chain links TRDV1 to TRDJ1, with D possibly matching TRDD2 (7 bases). Trimming took off 2 bases at V and 0 bases at J, with 22 bases between the two ends. CDR1 TSWWSYY and CDR2 QGS come from the germline V gene. The length of the CDR3 is 19 residues. CDR3 protein: CALGETFLSRGRYTDKLIF. CDR3 sequence (DNA): TGTGCTCTTGGGGAAACCTTCCTCTCGAGGGGGAGATACACCGATAAACTCATCTTT.

With regard to this clone: Being one base from a much bigger clone, this may be a read error. At the DNA level, this CDR3 is encoded by other sequences in the same sample as well. Here the CDR3 DNA reads TGTGCCTGTGACACCGATGGGGGCTACTCCGATAAACTCATCTTT. Protein: CACDTDGGYSDKLIF. The chain couples TRDV2 to TRDJ1, with a tentative D call TRDD3 (6 bases). V was trimmed by 0 bases and J by 3 bases, leaving 13 bases between them. This CDR3 comprises 15 residues. Germline CDR1 and CDR2: GEAIGNYY and EKD.

The chain combines TRDV1 with TRDJ2, with TRDD3 matching over 11 bases. Trimming removed 3 bases from V and 6 bases from J; junction bases left unmatched: 21. The CDR3 spans 21 residues. In germline, CDR1 is TSWWSYY, CDR2 QGS. CDR3 nucleotide sequence: TGTGCTCTTGGGGACCGGCCCCAGGGGTTGAGTGGGGGATACGGGGCAGCACAACTCTTCTTT. As protein: CALGDRPQGLSGGYGAAQLFF.

This clone was counted a few times. The sample contains more than one DNA sequence encoding this CDR3. The chain couples TRDV2 to TRDJ3, with D tentatively TRDD3 (5 bases). CDR1 and CDR2 (germline): GEAIGNYY, EKD. V was shortened by 0 bases and J by 0 bases, with 20 bases between the two germline ends. This CDR3 has 21 amino acids. The CDR3 loop reads CACDTGGGATVSSWDTRQMFF. The CDR3 DNA is TGTGCCTGTGACACCGGAGGGGGGGCCACAGTAAGCTCCTGGGACACCCGACAGATGTTTTTC.

With regard to this clone: An end of the junction does not agree with germline; a read error may underlie this. This chain connects TRDV1 to TRDJ1; tentatively, D is TRDD3 (6 bases). Germline CDR1 and CDR2: TSWWSYY and QGS. This CDR3 is built from 13 residues. The CDR3 DNA is TGTGCTCGTGGGGGCTGTCCCGCCGGAAAACTCATCTTT. It codes for CARGGCPAGKLIF.

Comments on this clone: The same CDR3 also results from other DNA sequences found in this sample. The chain links TRDV2 to TRDJ1; D perhaps matches TRDD3 (6 bases). This CDR3 is 17 amino acids long. Trimming pared 3 bases from V and 5 bases from J, leaving 24 bases between. The germline V gene has CDR1 GEAIGNYY and CDR2 EKD. In DNA, the CDR3 is TGTGCCTGTGACGTTCGACTTGGGGGCTTTCAGGGGGATAAACTCATCTTT. Protein product: CACDVRLGGFQGDKLIF.

With regard to this clone: Compared with germline, one end of the junction differs, possibly owing to a read error. The chain joins TRDV2 to TRDJ3, with 8 bases that match TRDD3. The CDR3 runs 18 residues. In germline, CDR1 is GEAIGNYY, CDR2 EKD. CDR3 in amino acids: CACDTVLGDSWYTLQMFF. Here the CDR3 DNA reads TGTGCCTGTGACACCGTCCTGGGGGACTCCTGGTACACCCTACAGATGTTTTTC.

This chain links TRDV1 with TRDJ2; 9 nucleotides align to TRDD3. V lost 4 bases, J lost 0 bases, and 36 bases stayed unmatched. This CDR3 contains 27 residues. CDR1 is TSWWSYY and CDR2 is QGS in the germline V gene. This chain's CDR3 is CALGVGDNSKVFRNDACGSALTAQLFF. DNA for the CDR3: TGTGCTCTTGGGGTGGGGGATAATAGCAAGGTTTTTCGTAATGATGCCTGTGGTAGTGCTTTGACAGCACAACTCTTCTTT.

The J gene is TRDJ1, the V gene TRDV1; TRDD3 aligns across 8 bases. Germline assignment: CDR1 TSWWSYY and CDR2 QGS. V trimming: 8 bases; J trimming: 4 bases; junction bases outside the gene matches: 12. The CDR3 is 15 residues long. The CDR3 loop reads CALPLNGGCIDKLIF. CDR3 coding DNA: TGTGCTCTTCCTTTGAATGGGGGATGTATCGATAAACTCATCTTT.

As to this clone: This may arise from a read error, as a much more abundant clone is one base away. The chain uses TRDV2 and TRDJ1, with no clear D. This CDR3 comprises 12 residues. In germline, CDR1 is GEAIGNYY, CDR2 EKD. CDR3 in DNA: TGTGCCTGTGGCACCGAGGAGGGTAAACTCATCTTT. This gives the protein CACGTEEGKLIF.

This clone is medium-sized. The chain is built from TRDV1 and TRDJ1; tentatively, D is TRDD2 (8 bases). V was pared by 0 bases and J by 0 bases, with 26 bases between. CDR1 TSWWSYY and CDR2 QGS come from the germline V gene. The CDR3 totals 21 residues. In nucleotides, the CDR3 is TGTGCTCTTGGGGAACTCTCTTCCTACCTATACTGGGGCAAGTACACCGATAAACTCATCTTT. Its translation is CALGELSSYLYWGKYTDKLIF.

This clone was observed a handful of times. The chain carries TRDV1 and TRDJ1; 11 bases agree with TRDD3. V was clipped by 3 bases and J by 4 bases; unmatched bases: 10. Per the germline V gene, CDR1 is TSWWSYY and CDR2 is QGS. The CDR3 sequence is 17 residues long. Written as DNA, the CDR3 is TGTGCTCTTGGGGATAATTCCTACTGGGGGATAGGCGATAAACTCATCTTT. This codes for CALGDNSYWGIGDKLIF.

The chain uses TRDV3 and TRDJ1; 9 bases fit TRDD3. The CDR3 consists of 16 residues. With V trimmed by 4 bases and J by 0 bases, 12 bases remained unmatched. CDR1 and CDR2 (germline): TVYSNPD, GDNSRS (reference sequence). The DNA for the CDR3 is TGTGCCTGGAACTGGGGGACCCCTCTGTACACCGATAAACTCATCTTT. Translated, it gives CAWNWGTPLYTDKLIF.

Comments on this clone: The junction differs from germline at one of its ends, possibly a read error. The J gene is TRDJ2, the V gene TRDV2, with 12 nucleotides matching TRDD3. Germline CDR1 reads GEAIGNYY; CDR2 reads EKD. The CDR3 is 14 amino acids. In DNA, the CDR3 is TGTGCCTGTGACAGACTGGGGGATACAGCAAAACTCTTCTTT. It translates to CACDRLGDTAKLFF.

With respect to this clone: This CDR3 is also generated by other DNA sequences in the sample. In DNA form, the CDR3 reads TGTGCCTCTCCCCTAGGCGCCTCCCCGATACTGGGGGATACCTATTCCTTAAGGTCCACCGATAAACTCATCTTT. Translation: CASPLGASPILGDTYSLRSTDKLIF. The genes are TRDV3 and TRDJ1, with TRDD3 matching over 12 bases. Unmatched junction bases numbered 37, after V lost 4 bases and J lost 1 base. The CDR3 covers 25 residues. Germline values: CDR1 TVYSNPD, CDR2 GDNSRS (reference sequence).

This chain uses TRDV3 with TRDJ2; 9 nucleotides agree with TRDD2. From germline, CDR1 is TVYSNPD and CDR2 GDNSRS (reference sequence). J lost 9 bases, V lost 5 bases, and 28 bases had no gene match. The CDR3 sequence is 19 residues long. The CDR3 nucleotides read TGTGCCCTTCGGCCTTCCTACTACGTGGGGGCTGGCGCCAGAACACAACTCTTCTTT. Translation: CALRPSYYVGAGARTQLFF. Full variable domain (outside the CDR3, taken from reference TRDV3 and TRDJ2): CDKVTQSSPDQTVASGSEVVLLCTYDTVYSNPDLFWYRIRPDYSFQFVFYGDNSRSEGADFTQGRFSVKHILTQKAFHLVISPVRTEDSATYYCALRPSYYVGAGARTQLFFGKGTQLIVEP.

This clone appeared a few times. The rearrangement links TRDV2 to TRDJ3, with D perhaps matching TRDD3 (6 bases). V was shortened by 5 bases and J by 0 bases, with 16 bases between the two germline ends. Germline assignment: CDR1 GEAIGNYY and CDR2 EKD. This CDR3 has 18 amino acids. As DNA, the CDR3 is TGTGCCTGTGTGGAGGTGGGGGTCTTCTCCTGGGACACCCGACAGATGTTTTTC. It encodes CACVEVGVFSWDTRQMFF.